This T cell receptor beta chain appears in the sequencing data of a study of CD8+CD57+ T cells in acquired aplastic anemia (dated by TCRdb to the late 2010s). A note on the overall study: DNA extracted from sorted CD4+ and CD8+ cells had a mean of about 3.2 ug, with a range of 0.2 to 27.4 ug. A CD8+CD57+ expansion meant a frequency higher than the mean frequency seen in healthy subjects.

What the study reported, not specific to this receptor: Although under 35 CD8+ CDR3 sequences were shared by patients and controls, these sequences appeared highly expressed in patients and within the immunodominant clones of patients. Patients and healthy controls showed no significant difference in CD8+ Simpson's diversity (P=0.060).

Many counts were recorded for this clonotype. What antigen it recognizes has not been identified. Within one base of it there is no much larger clone, and no base qualities were kept. Expansion of CD8+CD57+ cells had been shown by flow cytometry in the patients chosen for sequencing. Every patient had a diagnosis of severe acquired aplastic anemia based on International Study of Aplastic Anemia and Agranulocytosis and Camitta criteria. No therapy had been received by the patients at the time of blood sampling. The study deep-sequenced TCR repertoires of sorted CD4+ and CD8+ blood T cells from severe aplastic anemia patients and healthy subjects. Patients were enrolled under clinicaltrials.gov protocols 00001620, 01623167, 00001397, 00071045, 00081523 and 00961064 in the USA. Ficoll-Paque density gradient centrifugation was used to isolate peripheral blood mononuclear cells. Before DNA was extracted, CD4+ and CD8+ T cells were sorted using either FACS or magnetic beads.

Profiling of TCR beta VDJ combinations and CDR3 sequences used genomic DNA as the template. An Illumina HiSeq 2000 was the platform used for TCR repertoire sequencing. The authors processed their data as follows. Repertoires were assessed using TRBV/TRBJ rearrangement plots, CDR3 size and DJ length profiles, and Simpson's diversity index. Whichever DNA sequence was most abundant in the deep sequencing data was defined as the immunodominant clone. CDR3 amino acid sequences were checked for sharing across subjects and were also compared against the VDJdb database and published repertoires. TCRdb's own reprocessing of the public reads used fastp at Q25 and MiXCR and kept productive beta chains. One record per CDR3 amino acid sequence lists the most common genes and DNA. Here the V and J calls rest on TCRdb's processing, not on the authors' analysis. The sample has around 430,000 distinct CDR3 sequences on record, about a third of them singletons. In total, the top ten clones hold about 0.8% of the sample.

The source material was sorted CD4+, CD8+, or CD8+CD57+ T cells (not recorded which) from PBMCs. This TCR was sampled from a human donor with aplastic anemia.

The DNA sequence reads TGCAGCGTTGAAACACAGGGACTAACAACTAATGAAAAACTGTTTTTT. Its product reads: CSVETQGLTTNEKLFF. Rearrangement joined TRBV29-1 to TRBJ1-4; D gene: possibly TRBD1, on 6 matching bases. The CDR3 sequence holds 16 residues, the cysteine and phenylalanine included. Only the CDR3 part of the read is kept: 48 bases, read in frame from the first base. Looking up the germline V gene yields CDR1 SQVTM and CDR2 ANQGSEA. V was cut back by 2 bases and J by 0 bases, leaving a gap of 13 bases between them.